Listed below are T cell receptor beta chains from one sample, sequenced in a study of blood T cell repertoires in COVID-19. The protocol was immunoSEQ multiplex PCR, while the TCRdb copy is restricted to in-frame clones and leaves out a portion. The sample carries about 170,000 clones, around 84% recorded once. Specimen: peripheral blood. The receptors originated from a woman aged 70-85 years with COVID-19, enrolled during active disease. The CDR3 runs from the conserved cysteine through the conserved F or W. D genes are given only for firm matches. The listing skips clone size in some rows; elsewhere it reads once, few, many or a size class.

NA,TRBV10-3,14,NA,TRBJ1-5,CAINERGGEQPQHF,TGTGCCATCAATGAGAGGGGGGGCGAACAGCCCCAGCATTTT
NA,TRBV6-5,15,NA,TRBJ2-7,CASSYSFERSYEQYF,TGTGCCAGCAGTTACTCGTTTGAGAGGTCCTACGAGCAGTACTTC
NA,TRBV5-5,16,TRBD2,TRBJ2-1,CASSSLSTLAAGEQFF,TGTGCCAGCAGCTCTTTATCCACCCTAGCGGCGGGGGAGCAGTTCTTC
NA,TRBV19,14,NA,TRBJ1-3,CASSTVPGRNTIYF,TGTGCCAGTAGTACGGTGCCAGGGAGAAACACCATATATTTT
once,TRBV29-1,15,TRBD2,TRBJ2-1,CSVVVFERGPNEQFF,TGCAGCGTTGTCGTTTTCGAGCGGGGGCCCAATGAGCAGTTCTTC
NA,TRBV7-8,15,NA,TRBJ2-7,CASSSSWWDGSEQYF,TGTGCCAGCAGCTCCAGTTGGTGGGACGGGAGCGAGCAGTACTTC
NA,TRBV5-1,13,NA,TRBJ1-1,CASKFEVNTEAFF,TGCGCCAGCAAATTTGAGGTGAACACTGAAGCTTTCTTT
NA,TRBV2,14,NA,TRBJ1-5,CASSELQGNQPQHF,TGTGCCAGCAGTGAATTGCAGGGGAATCAGCCCCAGCATTTT
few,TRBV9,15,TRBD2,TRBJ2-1,CASSVELGRADEQFF,TGTGCCAGCAGCGTAGAACTAGGGAGGGCGGATGAGCAGTTCTTC
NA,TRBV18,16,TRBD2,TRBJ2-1,CASSPSGTIRYNEQFF,TGTGCCAGCTCACCCTCCGGGACTATTCGGTACAATGAGCAGTTCTTC
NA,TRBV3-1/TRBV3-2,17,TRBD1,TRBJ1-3,CASSQDLQGSSGNTIYF,TGTGCCAGCAGCCAAGATTTACAGGGGAGCTCTGGAAACACCATATATTTT
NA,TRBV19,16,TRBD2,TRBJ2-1,CASSIGGLAGGAEQFF,TGTGCCAGTAGTATAGGTGGACTAGCGGGAGGCGCTGAGCAGTTCTTC
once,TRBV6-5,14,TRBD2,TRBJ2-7,CASSPKGGRSEQYF,TGTGCCAGCAGTCCCAAGGGAGGGCGGAGCGAGCAGTACTTC
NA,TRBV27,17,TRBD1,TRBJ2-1,CASSKQSGTGGGNEQFF,TGTGCCAGCAGCAAACAATCCGGGACAGGGGGCGGGAATGAGCAGTTCTTC
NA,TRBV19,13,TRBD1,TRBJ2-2,CASGDRVTGELFF,TGTGCCAGTGGGGACAGGGTAACCGGGGAGCTGTTTTTT
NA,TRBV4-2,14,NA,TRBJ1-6,CASSQDRTESPLHF,TGTGCCAGCAGCCAAGACCGGACAGAGTCACCCCTCCACTTT
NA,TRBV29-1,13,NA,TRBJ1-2,CSVEEQLNYGYTF,TGCAGCGTTGAAGAACAGTTAAACTATGGCTACACCTTC
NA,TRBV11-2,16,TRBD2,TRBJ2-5,CASSRGTSGIQETQYF,TGTGCCAGCAGCCGCGGGACTAGCGGGATCCAAGAGACCCAGTACTTC
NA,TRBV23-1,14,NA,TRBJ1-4,CASSRRRGQEKLFF,TGCGCCAGCAGTCGGAGAAGGGGACAAGAAAAACTGTTTTTT
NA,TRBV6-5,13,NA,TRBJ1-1,CASSQQRNTEAFF,TGTGCCAGCAGTCAACAGAGGAACACTGAAGCTTTCTTT
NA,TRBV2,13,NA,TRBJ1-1,CASSEPVYTEAFF,TGTGCCAGCAGTGAACCAGTTTACACTGAAGCTTTCTTT
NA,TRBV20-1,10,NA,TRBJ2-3,CSASRDTQYF,TGCAGTGCTAGTCGAGATACGCAGTATTTT
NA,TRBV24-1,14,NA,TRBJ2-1,CATSLRGTYNEQFF,TGTGCCACCAGTCTCAGGGGCACCTACAATGAGCAGTTCTTC
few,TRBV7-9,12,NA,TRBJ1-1,CASSLDTGEAFF,TGTGCCAGCAGCTTAGATACGGGGGAAGCTTTCTTT
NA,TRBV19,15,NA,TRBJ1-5,CASSLKGLGNQPQHF,TGTGCCAGTAGTTTAAAGGGGTTGGGCAATCAGCCCCAGCATTTT
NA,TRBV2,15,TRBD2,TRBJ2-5,CARGGLAGPQETQYF,TGTGCCAGGGGGGGACTAGCGGGACCACAAGAGACCCAGTACTTC
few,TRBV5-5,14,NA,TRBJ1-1,CASSLQGKATEAFF,TGTGCCAGCAGCTTGCAGGGTAAAGCGACTGAAGCTTTCTTT
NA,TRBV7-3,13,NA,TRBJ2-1,CASSLGANNEQFF,TGTGCCAGCAGCTTAGGGGCAAACAATGAGCAGTTCTTC
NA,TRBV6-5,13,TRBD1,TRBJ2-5,CASSYRGQETQYF,TGTGCCAGCAGTTACAGGGGGCAGGAGACCCAGTACTTC
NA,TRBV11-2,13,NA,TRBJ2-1,CASSWLRGGEQFF,TGTGCCAGCAGCTGGCTCCGTGGCGGTGAGCAGTTCTTC
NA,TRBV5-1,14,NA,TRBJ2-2,CASSPDTGTGELFF,TGCGCCAGCAGCCCTGATACAGGGACCGGGGAGCTGTTTTTT
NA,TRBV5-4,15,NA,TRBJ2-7,CASSSFEGGYYEQYF,TGTGCCAGCAGCTCGTTTGAGGGAGGCTACTACGAGCAGTACTTC
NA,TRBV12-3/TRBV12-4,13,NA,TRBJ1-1,CASSPPGFTEAFF,TGTGCCAGCAGTCCCCCGGGGTTCACTGAAGCTTTCTTT
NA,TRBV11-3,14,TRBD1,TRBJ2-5,CASSYRGYSETQYF,TGTGCCAGCAGCTACAGGGGGTACTCGGAGACCCAGTACTTC
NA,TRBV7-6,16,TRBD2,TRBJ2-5,CASSSLAGGGGETQYF,TGTGCCAGCAGCTCGCTGGCGGGGGGGGGTGGAGAGACCCAGTACTTC
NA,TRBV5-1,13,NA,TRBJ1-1,CASSFNRNTEAFF,TGCGCCAGCAGCTTTAACAGGAACACTGAAGCTTTCTTT
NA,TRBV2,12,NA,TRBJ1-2,CASKKELGSYTF,TGTGCCAGCAAGAAGGAGCTTGGAAGCTACACCTTC
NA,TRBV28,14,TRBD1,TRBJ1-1,CASSGGQVNTEAFF,TGTGCCAGCAGCGGGGGACAGGTCAACACTGAAGCTTTCTTT
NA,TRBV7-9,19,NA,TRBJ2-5,CASSLALSSRAQSQETQYF,TGTGCCAGCAGCTTAGCGCTTTCTAGCCGGGCTCAGTCGCAAGAGACCCAGTACTTC
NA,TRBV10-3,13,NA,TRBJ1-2,CAISDGGPDGYTF,TGTGCCATCAGTGACGGGGGGCCGGATGGCTACACCTTC
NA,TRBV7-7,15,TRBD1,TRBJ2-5,CASSQGQGVRETQYF,TGTGCCAGCAGCCAGGGACAGGGGGTTCGGGAGACCCAGTACTTC